A single sample gave rise to the 22 T cell receptor beta chains below, sequenced in a study of response to subunit inactivated influenza vaccine. Using its own MiXCR run on the RT-PCR reads, TCRdb lists one record per CDR3 protein. The data show hundreds of thousands of distinct CDR3 sequences, 14% seen once. Sample: PBMCs from blood, taken 14 to 15 days before vaccination. Receptors originate from a man aged 50 to 59 who received an inactivated influenza vaccine.

The chain couples TRBV20-1 to TRBJ2-5; weak D call: TRBD2 (6 bases). CDR1 and CDR2 from the germline V gene are DFQATT and SNEGSKA (reference sequence). The CDR3 sequence is 17 residues long. V was clipped by 0 bases and J by 0 bases, with 17 bases between them. CDR3 DNA sequence: TGCAGTGCTAGAGAATCGACTAGGGTGAGAAACCAAGAGACCCAGTACTTC. Its protein product is CSARESTRVRNQETQYF.

This clonotype was seen at least ten times. V and J are TRBV2 and TRBJ2-1; D is ambiguous. The CDR3 loop spans 15 amino acids. Germline V gene sequence: CDR1 SNHLY, CDR2 FYNNEI. Trimming shortened V by 4 bases and J by 4 bases, and 14 bases separated the two germline ends. The CDR3 is CASSVGLTTYNEQFF. Written as DNA, the CDR3 is TGTGCCAGCAGTGTGGGTCTGACCACATACAATGAGCAGTTCTTC.

Only a few counts were recorded for this clonotype. V usage is TRBV18 and J usage is TRBJ2-5; either TRBD1 or TRBD2 may fit D (5 bases each). V shed 4 bases and J shed 3 bases, with 9 bases lying between them. CDR1 is KGHSH, CDR2 LQKENI, per germline. This CDR3 is 13 amino acids long. The CDR3 protein is CASSRGYEETQYF. DNA of the CDR3: TGTGCCAGCTCACGGGGGTATGAAGAGACCCAGTACTTC.

The rearrangement uses TRBV25-1 and TRBJ2-5; D gene unclear. Trimming left V 8 bases short and J 3 bases short, with 10 bases between. Germline-derived CDR1 and CDR2 are MGHDK and SYGVNS. This CDR3 has 12 residues. The CDR3 DNA is TGTGCCAGCCGAAAGGGTGAAGAGACCCAGTACTTC. Translating it yields CASRKGEETQYF.

This clonotype occurred a few times. This sequence joins TRBV4-1 and TRBJ1-6; tentatively, D is TRBD1 (5 bases). This CDR3 spans 16 amino acids. Per germline, CDR1 MGHRA and CDR2 YSYEKL. V lost 3 bases to trimming and J lost 7 bases, with 16 bases between them. CDR3 DNA sequence: TGCGCCAGCAGCCAGCGCTATGGGACCGAAAATTCACCCCTCCACTTT. This translates into CASSQRYGTENSPLHF.

The rearrangement uses TRBV6-1 and TRBJ1-5; D gene ambiguous. CDR3 length equals 14 residues. Germline V gene sequence: CDR1 MNHNS, CDR2 SASEGT. Trimming left V 10 bases short and J 0 bases short, with 13 bases between. The DNA for the CDR3 is TGTGCCACCAAGAGGGATTATAGCAATCAGCCCCAGCATTTT. Translating it yields CATKRDYSNQPQHF.

The sample holds many counts of this clonotype. This chain connects TRBV6-2 or TRBV6-3 to TRBJ2-7, with 9 bases identical to TRBD1. Per germline, CDR1 MNHEY and CDR2 SVGEGT. V gave up 2 bases and J gave up 6 bases; unmatched junction bases: 8. The CDR3 has 15 residues. CDR3 in amino acids: CASSYIPQGAGEQYF. The CDR3, as DNA: TGTGCCAGCAGTTACATCCCACAGGGGGCCGGCGAGCAGTACTTC.

The chain links TRBV4-3 to TRBJ1-6; D not certain. Germline V gene data show CDR1 as LGHNA and CDR2 as YSLEER. V lost 0 bases and J lost 7, with 10 bases in between. CDR3 length: 15 amino acids. The CDR3 DNA follows: TGCGCCAGCAGCCAAGATGAGGGTACCAATTCACCCCTCCACTTT. Protein sequence: CASSQDEGTNSPLHF.

The chain joins TRBV20-1 to TRBJ2-2; perhaps D is TRBD1 or TRBD2 (6 bases each). Germline CDR1 reads DFQATT; CDR2 reads SNEGSKA (reference sequence). Trimming left V 6 bases short and J 5 bases short, with 25 bases between. This CDR3 is 17 amino acids long. The CDR3 DNA is TGCAGTGCCCTAAAAGGGGGGTGGGGTCGTCAGACCGGGGAGCTGTTTTTT. It is translated as CSALKGGWGRQTGELFF.

For the CDR3, the DNA is TGTGCCAGCTCGTACAGGGCCGTCGGGGGGACCCAGTACTTC. It translates to CASSYRAVGGTQYF. The chain couples TRBV12-3 or TRBV12-4 to TRBJ2-5, with D possibly being TRBD1 or TRBD2 (6 bases each). Trimming removed 8 bases at V and 7 bases at J, with 20 bases between. This CDR3 has 14 amino acids.

The J gene is TRBJ2-5, the V gene TRBV7-2, with TRBD2 matching over 16 bases. The CDR3 contains 16 residues. Germline V gene lookup returns CDR1 SGHTA and CDR2 FQGNSA. Trimming removed 5 bases from V and 4 bases from J; junction bases left unmatched: 4. CDR3 region: CASSLGTSGGAETQYF. The CDR3 nucleotides read TGTGCCAGCAGCCTGGGGACTAGCGGGGGGGCAGAGACCCAGTACTTC.

This clonotype occurred a few times. This chain links TRBV27 with TRBJ2-3; possible D gene TRBD1, 6 bases. Germline assignment: CDR1 MNHEY and CDR2 SMNVEV (reference sequence). The germline V and J ends were trimmed by 6 bases and 5 bases, with 18 bases remaining between them. The CDR3 is 15 amino acids. CDR3 sequence reads: CASRKQGRGEDTQYF. As DNA, the CDR3 is TGTGCCAGCAGAAAACAGGGCCGGGGCGAAGATACGCAGTATTTT.

This clonotype was counted at least ten times. The rearrangement joins TRBV7-6 to TRBJ2-7, with TRBD1 matching over 10 bases. CDR3 size: 16 residues. Germline CDR1 and CDR2: SGHVS and FNYEAQ. Trimming cost V 1 base and J 4 bases; bases outside gene matches: 7. The CDR3 region has the DNA TGTGCCAGCAGCTTAGAGGGACAGGGGACTGGTTACGAGCAGTACTTC. The encoded protein is CASSLEGQGTGYEQYF.

The CDR3: CASSLGRGTGANVLTF. For the CDR3, the DNA is TGTGCCAGCAGCTTAGGGAGGGGGACTGGGGCCAACGTCCTGACTTTC. This chain connects TRBV11-2 to TRBJ2-6; D could derive from TRBD1 or TRBD2 (6 bases each). The CDR3 contains 16 residues. The V end lost 1 base, the J end lost 2 bases, and 9 bases lay between the germline ends. Germline V CDR1 and CDR2: SGHAT, FQNNGV.

The J gene is TRBJ2-7, the V gene TRBV4-3, with a tentative D call TRBD1 (5 bases). Germline lookup yields CDR1 LGHNA and CDR2 YSLEER. Trimming took off 3 bases at V and 0 bases at J, with 12 bases between the two ends. The CDR3 has 15 amino acids. Written as DNA, the CDR3 is TGCGCCAGCAGCCAGTACAGGTCCGACTCCTACGAGCAGTACTTC. As protein: CASSQYRSDSYEQYF.

This chain uses TRBV20-1 with TRBJ2-7; D is ambiguous. V gave up 6 bases and J gave up 7 bases, with 10 bases separating them. The V gene's germline CDR1 is DFQATT and CDR2 SNEGSKA (reference sequence). The CDR3 spans 10 residues. CDR3 nucleotides: TGCAGTGCCCCATTTGGAGAGCAGTACTTC. Protein: CSAPFGEQYF.

This clonotype occurred a few times. CDR3 nucleotides: TGTGCCAGCAGCTTCGGGGGGGCCGGTTACAATGAGCAGTTCTTC. Residues: CASSFGGAGYNEQFF. V is TRBV7-2 and J is TRBJ2-1, with TRBD2 identical over 8 bases. The CDR3 loop spans 15 amino acids. Germline V gene data show CDR1 as SGHTA and CDR2 as FQGNSA. J gave up 4 bases and V 3 bases, and 5 bases lay outside the gene matches.

This clonotype was observed many times. The chain is built from TRBV4-1 and TRBJ1-2, with 10 bases fitting TRBD1. The CDR3 runs to 17 residues. V shed 1 base, J shed 4 bases, and the junction held 9 bases outside the gene matches. Germline V gives CDR1 MGHRA, CDR2 YSYEKL. DNA of the CDR3: TGCGCCAGCAGCCAAGTGACAGGGGGCGCGTCTTCCTATGGCTACACCTTC. Translated: CASSQVTGGASSYGYTF.

This clonotype was seen ten or more times. CDR3 protein: CASSLENLRRGEQFF. The CDR3 nucleotides read TGTGCCAGCAGCTTAGAAAACCTGCGCAGGGGAGAGCAGTTCTTC. The V and J genes are TRBV11-2 and TRBJ2-1, with D perhaps TRBD1 (6 bases). Trimming removed 0 bases from V and 10 bases from J, with 16 bases in between. The CDR3 is 15 amino acids. The germline gives CDR1 SGHAT, CDR2 FQNNGV.

The chain has TRBV12-3 or TRBV12-4 and TRBJ1-2, with a possible D match to TRBD1 (5 bases). With 6 bases removed from V and 7 bases from J, the gap between germline ends came to 15 bases. The CDR3 has 13 residues. CDR3 residues: CASRDRSGGGYTF. DNA of the CDR3: TGTGCCAGCAGAGACAGAAGCGGTGGTGGCTACACCTTC.

The table lists this clonotype with a few counts. The chain recombines TRBV21-1 with TRBJ2-3; TRBD2 is the table's D call, not checked against the DNA. TRBV21-1 is given as a pseudogene. The CDR3 is made up of 16 amino acids. CDR3 coding DNA: TGTGCCAGCAGCAAAATCTGCGGGAGATGGAAAGATACGCAGTATTTT. Translated, it gives CASSKICGRWKDTQYF.

V is TRBV18 and J is TRBJ2-1, with 10 positions matching TRBD2. With 6 bases clipped from V and 5 bases from J, the junction kept 4 bases outside the gene matches. Germline CDR1 is KGHSH and CDR2 is LQKENI. This CDR3 region has 14 residues. The CDR3 protein is CASSVAGGNNEQFF. Here the CDR3 DNA reads TGTGCCAGCTCCGTAGCGGGGGGCAACAATGAGCAGTTCTTC.